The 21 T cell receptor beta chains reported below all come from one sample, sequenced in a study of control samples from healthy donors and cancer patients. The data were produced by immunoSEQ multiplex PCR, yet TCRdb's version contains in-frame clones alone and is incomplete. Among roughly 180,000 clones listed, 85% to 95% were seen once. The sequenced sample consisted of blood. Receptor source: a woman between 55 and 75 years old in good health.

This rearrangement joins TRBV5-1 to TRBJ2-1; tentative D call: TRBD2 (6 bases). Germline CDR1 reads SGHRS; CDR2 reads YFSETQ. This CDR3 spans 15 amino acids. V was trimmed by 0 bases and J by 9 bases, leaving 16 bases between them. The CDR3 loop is CASSLELAASGEQFF. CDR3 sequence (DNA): TGCGCCAGCAGCTTGGAACTAGCAGCCAGCGGTGAGCAGTTCTTC.

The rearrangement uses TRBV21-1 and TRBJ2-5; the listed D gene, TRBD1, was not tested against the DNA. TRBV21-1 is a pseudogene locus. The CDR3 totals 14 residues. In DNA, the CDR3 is TGTGCCAGCAGCATCGACAGGGGGCCAGAGACCCAGTACTTC. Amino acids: CASSIDRGPETQYF.

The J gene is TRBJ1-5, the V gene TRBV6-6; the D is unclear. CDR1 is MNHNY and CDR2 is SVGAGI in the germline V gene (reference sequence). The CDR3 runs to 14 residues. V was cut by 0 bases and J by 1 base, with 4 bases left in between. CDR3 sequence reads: CASSYSQSNQPQHF. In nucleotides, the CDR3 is TGTGCCAGCAGTTACTCACAGAGCAATCAGCCCCAGCATTTT.

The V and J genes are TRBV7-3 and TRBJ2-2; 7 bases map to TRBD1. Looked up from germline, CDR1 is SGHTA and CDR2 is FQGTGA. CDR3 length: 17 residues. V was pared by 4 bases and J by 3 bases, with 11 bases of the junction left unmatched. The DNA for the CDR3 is TGTGCCAGCAGCTCCCGACGACAGGGAGATTACACCGGGGAGCTGTTTTTT. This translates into CASSSRRQGDYTGELFF.

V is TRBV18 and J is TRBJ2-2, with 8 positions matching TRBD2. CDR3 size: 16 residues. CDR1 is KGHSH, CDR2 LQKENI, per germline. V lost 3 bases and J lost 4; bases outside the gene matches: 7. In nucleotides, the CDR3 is TGTGCCAGCTCACCCGGCGGGGGGCGGATCACCGGGGAGCTGTTTTTT. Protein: CASSPGGGRITGELFF.

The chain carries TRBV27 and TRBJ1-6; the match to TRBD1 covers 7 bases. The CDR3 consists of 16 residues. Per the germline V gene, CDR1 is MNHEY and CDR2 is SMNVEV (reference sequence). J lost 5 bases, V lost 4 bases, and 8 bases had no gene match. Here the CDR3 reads CASSSQGSHHNSPLHF. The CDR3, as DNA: TGTGCCAGCAGTTCACAGGGGAGTCACCATAATTCACCCCTCCACTTT.

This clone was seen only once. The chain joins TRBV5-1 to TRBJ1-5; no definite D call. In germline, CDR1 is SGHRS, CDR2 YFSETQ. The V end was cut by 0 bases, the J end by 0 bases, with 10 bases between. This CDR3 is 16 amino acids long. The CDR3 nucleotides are TGCGCCAGCAGCTTGGGAATTCGGGGTAGCAATCAGCCCCAGCATTTT. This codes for CASSLGIRGSNQPQHF.

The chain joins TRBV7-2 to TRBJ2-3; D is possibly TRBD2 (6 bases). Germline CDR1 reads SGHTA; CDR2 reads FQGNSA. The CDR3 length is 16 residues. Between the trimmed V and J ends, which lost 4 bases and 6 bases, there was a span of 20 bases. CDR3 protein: CASSSEGGGNPDTQYF. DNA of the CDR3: TGTGCCAGCAGCTCGGAAGGCGGAGGGAATCCCGATACGCAGTATTTT.

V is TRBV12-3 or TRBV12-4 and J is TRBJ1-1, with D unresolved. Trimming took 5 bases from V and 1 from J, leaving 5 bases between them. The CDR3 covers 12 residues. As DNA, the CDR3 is TGTGCCAGCAGTATAGAGAACACTGAAGCTTTCTTT. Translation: CASSIENTEAFF.

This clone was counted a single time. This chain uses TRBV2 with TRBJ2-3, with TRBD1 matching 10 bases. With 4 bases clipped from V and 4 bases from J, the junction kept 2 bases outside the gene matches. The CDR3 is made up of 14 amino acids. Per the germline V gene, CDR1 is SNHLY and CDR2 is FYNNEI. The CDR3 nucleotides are TGTGCCAGCAGTGTGACAGGGGGCGCAGATACGCAGTATTTT. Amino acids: CASSVTGGADTQYF. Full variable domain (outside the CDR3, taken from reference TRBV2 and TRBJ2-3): EPEVTQTPSHQVTQMGQEVILRCVPISNHLYFYWYRQILGQKVEFLVSFYNNEISEKSEIFDDQFSVERPDGSNFTLKIRSTKLEDSAMYFCASSVTGGADTQYFGPGTRLTVL.

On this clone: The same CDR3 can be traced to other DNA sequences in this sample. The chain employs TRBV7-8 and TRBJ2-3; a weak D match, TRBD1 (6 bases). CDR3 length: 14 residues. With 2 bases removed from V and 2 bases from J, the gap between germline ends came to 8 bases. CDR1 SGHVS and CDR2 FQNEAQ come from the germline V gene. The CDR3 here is CASSLTGSTDTQYF. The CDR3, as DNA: TGTGCCAGCAGCTTAACAGGGTCCACAGATACGCAGTATTTT.

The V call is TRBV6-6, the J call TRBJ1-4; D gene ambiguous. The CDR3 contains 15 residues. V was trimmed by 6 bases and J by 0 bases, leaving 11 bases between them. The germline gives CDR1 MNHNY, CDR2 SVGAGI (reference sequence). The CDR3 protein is CASRPVEATNEKLFF. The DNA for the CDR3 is TGTGCCAGCAGGCCTGTTGAAGCAACTAATGAAAAACTGTTTTTT.

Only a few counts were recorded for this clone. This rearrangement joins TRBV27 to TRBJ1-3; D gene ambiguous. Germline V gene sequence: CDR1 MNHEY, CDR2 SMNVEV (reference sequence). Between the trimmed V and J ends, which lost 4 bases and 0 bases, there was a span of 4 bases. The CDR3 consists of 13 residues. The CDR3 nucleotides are TGTGCCAGCAGTTACAACTCTGGAAACACCATATATTTT. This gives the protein CASSYNSGNTIYF.

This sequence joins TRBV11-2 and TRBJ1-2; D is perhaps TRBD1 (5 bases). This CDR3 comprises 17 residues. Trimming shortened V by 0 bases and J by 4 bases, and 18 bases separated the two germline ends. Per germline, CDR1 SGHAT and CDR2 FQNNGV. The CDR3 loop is CASSLDPSGHSFYGYTF. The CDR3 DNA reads TGTGCCAGCAGCTTAGATCCTAGCGGACATTCGTTCTATGGCTACACCTTC.

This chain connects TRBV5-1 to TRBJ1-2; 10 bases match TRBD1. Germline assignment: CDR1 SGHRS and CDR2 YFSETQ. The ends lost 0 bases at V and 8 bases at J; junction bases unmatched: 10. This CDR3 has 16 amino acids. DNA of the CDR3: TGCGCCAGCAGCTTGGGGGGGACAGGGGTCCGACGAGGCTACACCTTC. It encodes CASSLGGTGVRRGYTF.

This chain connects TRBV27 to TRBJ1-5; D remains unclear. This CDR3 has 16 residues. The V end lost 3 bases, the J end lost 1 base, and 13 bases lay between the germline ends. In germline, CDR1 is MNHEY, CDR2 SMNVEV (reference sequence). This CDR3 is CASSLAPGSSNQPQHF. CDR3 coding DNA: TGTGCCAGCAGTTTGGCCCCCGGGTCCAGCAATCAGCCCCAGCATTTT.

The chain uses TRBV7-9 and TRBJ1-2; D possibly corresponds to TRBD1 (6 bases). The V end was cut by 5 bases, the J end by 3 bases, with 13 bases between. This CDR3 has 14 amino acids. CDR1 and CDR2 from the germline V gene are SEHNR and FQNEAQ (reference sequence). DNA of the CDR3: TGTGCCAGCAGCCCGACAGACAGGTACTATGGCTACACCTTC. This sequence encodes CASSPTDRYYGYTF.

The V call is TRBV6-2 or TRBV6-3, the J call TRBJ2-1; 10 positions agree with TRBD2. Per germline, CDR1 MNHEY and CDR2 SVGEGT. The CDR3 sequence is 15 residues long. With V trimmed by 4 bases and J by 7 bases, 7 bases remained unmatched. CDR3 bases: TGTGCCAGCAGTTCCCCAGCGGGGGGGAGGAATGAGCAGTTCTTC. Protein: CASSSPAGGRNEQFF.

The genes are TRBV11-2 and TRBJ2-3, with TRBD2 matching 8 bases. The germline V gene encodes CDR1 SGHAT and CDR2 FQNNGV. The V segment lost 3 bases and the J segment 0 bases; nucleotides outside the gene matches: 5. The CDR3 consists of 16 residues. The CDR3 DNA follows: TGTGCCAGCAGCTTCAGGCTAGCGGGTAGCACAGATACGCAGTATTTT. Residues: CASSFRLAGSTDTQYF.

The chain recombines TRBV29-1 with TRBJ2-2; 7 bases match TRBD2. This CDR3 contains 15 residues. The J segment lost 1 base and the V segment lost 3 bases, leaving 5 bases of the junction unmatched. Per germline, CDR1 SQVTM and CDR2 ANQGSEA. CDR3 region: CSVDGDYRNTGELFF. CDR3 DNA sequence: TGCAGCGTTGATGGGGACTATCGGAACACCGGGGAGCTGTTTTTT.

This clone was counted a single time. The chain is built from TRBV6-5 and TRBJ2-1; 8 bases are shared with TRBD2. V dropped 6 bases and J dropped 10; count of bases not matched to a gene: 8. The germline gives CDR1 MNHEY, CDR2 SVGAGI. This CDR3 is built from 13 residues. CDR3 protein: CASRIAGGGEQFF. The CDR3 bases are TGTGCCAGCAGAATCGCGGGCGGGGGGGAGCAGTTCTTC.